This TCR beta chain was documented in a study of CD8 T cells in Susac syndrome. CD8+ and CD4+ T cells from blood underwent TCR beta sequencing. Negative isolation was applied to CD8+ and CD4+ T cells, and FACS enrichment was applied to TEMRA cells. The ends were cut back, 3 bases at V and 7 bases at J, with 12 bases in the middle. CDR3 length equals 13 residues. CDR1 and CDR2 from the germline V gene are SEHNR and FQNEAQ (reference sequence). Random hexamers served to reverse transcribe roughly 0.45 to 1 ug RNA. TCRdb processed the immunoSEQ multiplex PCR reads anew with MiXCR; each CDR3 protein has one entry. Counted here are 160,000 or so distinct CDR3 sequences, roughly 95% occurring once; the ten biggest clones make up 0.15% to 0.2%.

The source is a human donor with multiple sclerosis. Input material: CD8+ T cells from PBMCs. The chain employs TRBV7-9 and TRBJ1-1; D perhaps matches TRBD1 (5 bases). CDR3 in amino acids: CASSFGGFDEAFF. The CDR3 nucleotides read TGTGCCAGCAGCTTTGGGGGATTCGATGAAGCTTTCTTT.